The table lists the clone carrying this T cell receptor beta chain with a few counts. Its matching antigen is unknown. The sample originates from a study of shared clonotypes between healthy human individuals. Findings and limits, study-wide: Memory subsets generally showed lower estimated richness than naive subsets.

Splitting of CD4+ cells produced CD45RA+ naive and CD45RA-negative memory subsets. CDR3 length equals 14 residues. Germline V gene data show CDR1 as SNHLY and CDR2 as FYNNEI. The ends were cut back, 2 bases at V and 5 bases at J, with 9 bases in the middle. Original processing methods: Filtering differed because ImmunoSEQ produced junction-only sequences that carried no quality scores. Only in-frame clones appear in the TCRdb table, and some are missing; sequencing was by immunoSEQ multiplex PCR. The V and J calls and clone size are taken from that table; D and trimming were inferred from the DNA. Found here are some 1 million clones, around 76% of them singletons; the top ten hold 1.4% to 1.5%.

The sequence came from a man aged 18 to 35 in good health. V usage is TRBV2 and J usage is TRBJ2-2; D is possibly TRBD1 (5 bases). Sequenced sample: memory CD4+ T cells sorted from blood. Indicated subset: CD45RA-negative fraction. Written as DNA, the CDR3 is TGTGCCAGCAGTGAAATCAAGGGGACCGGGGAGCTGTTTTTT. As protein: CASSEIKGTGELFF.